This T cell receptor (beta chain) emerged from a study of blood T cell repertoires in COVID-19. Study-wide context: The analysed material was cDNA or gDNA that came from T cells, B-cell-depleted T cells, or PBMCs.

TCRdb's copy holds only in-frame clones and misses some; the assay was immunoSEQ multiplex PCR. The table shows about 240,000 clones, with around nine tenths occurring only once. Participant age was roughly 18 to 100 years, and participants resided in roughly 25 US areas. Symptom resolution, clearance, or two negative PCRs marked donors in Cohort 3 as recovered. The source material was PBMCs or T cells enriched from blood (not recorded which). The origin of this receptor is a woman aged 25-40 years who had recovered from COVID-19.

CDR3 residues: CASSPGTGPNQPQHF. Written as DNA, the CDR3 is TGTGCCAGCAGCCCCGGGACAGGGCCCAATCAGCCCCAGCATTTT. The rearrangement joins TRBV5-4 to TRBJ1-5; 9 bases fit TRBD1. Germline V lookup: CDR1 SGHNT, CDR2 YYREEE (reference sequence). Trimming at V came to 4 bases and at J to 3 bases, leaving 5 bases not matched to a gene. CDR3 length: 15 amino acids.